A selection of T cell receptor beta chains follows, all from one sample in a study of T-cell memory formation after mild COVID-19. From the 5' RACE reads, TCRdb called clonotypes with MiXCR, one entry per CDR3 protein. The sample has about 340,000 distinct CDR3 sequences, 10% to 15% seen once; the top ten hold 20% to 25%. Material: PBMCs or a T cell subset sorted from them (not recorded which). These receptors were collected from a man younger than 35 who had mild COVID-19 (a few samples of this study predate the infection). Cell type and time point are not known. The CDR3 runs from the conserved cysteine through the conserved F or W. A D gene is named only where the DNA matches it firmly. Some rows mark clone size as missing; the rest say once, few, many or name a class of expanded clone.

j_call: TRBJ1-2
clone_size: -
d_call: -
v_call: TRBV6-6
cdr3_aa: CASSYGNRDGYTF
cdr3_nt: TGTGCCAGCAGTTACGGTAACAGGGATGGCTACACCTTC

j_call: TRBJ2-2
clone_size: many
d_call: TRBD1
v_call: TRBV12-3/TRBV12-4
cdr3_aa: CASSPGQGNTGELFF
cdr3_nt: TGTGCCAGCTCACCAGGACAGGGGAACACCGGGGAGCTGTTTTTT

j_call: TRBJ2-3
clone_size: few
d_call: TRBD2
v_call: TRBV7-2
cdr3_aa: CASSQTSGENTQYF
cdr3_nt: TGTGCCAGCAGCCAGACTAGCGGGGAGAATACGCAGTATTTT

j_call: TRBJ1-6
clone_size: -
d_call: -
v_call: TRBV12-3/TRBV12-4
cdr3_aa: CASSLYQNSPLHF
cdr3_nt: TGTGCCAGCAGTTTATACCAGAATTCACCCCTCCACTTT

j_call: TRBJ2-4
clone_size: -
d_call: TRBD1
v_call: TRBV7-9
cdr3_aa: CASSDRGRIQYF
cdr3_nt: TGTGCCAGCAGCGACAGGGGGCGCATTCAGTACTTC

j_call: TRBJ2-3
clone_size: many
d_call: TRBD2
v_call: TRBV6-5
cdr3_aa: CASSSRGRPSGGGTQYF
cdr3_nt: TGTGCCAGCAGTTCCCGCGGTCGGCCTAGCGGGGGGGGTACGCAGTATTTT

j_call: TRBJ2-1
clone_size: -
d_call: TRBD2
v_call: TRBV12-3/TRBV12-4
cdr3_aa: CASSLWLAGTNEQFF
cdr3_nt: TGTGCCAGCAGCTTATGGCTAGCGGGGACCAATGAGCAGTTCTTC

j_call: TRBJ1-2
clone_size: few
d_call: -
v_call: TRBV7-9
cdr3_aa: CASSLRQYGYTF
cdr3_nt: TGTGCCAGCAGCTTACGGCAGTATGGCTACACCTTC

j_call: TRBJ1-5
clone_size: few
d_call: -
v_call: TRBV27
cdr3_aa: CASSPAGGIRHF
cdr3_nt: TGTGCCAGCAGTCCAGCCGGAGGGATTAGGCATTTT

j_call: TRBJ2-3
clone_size: few
d_call: TRBD2
v_call: TRBV12-5
cdr3_aa: CASGLVLTSGGTDTQYF
cdr3_nt: TGTGCTAGTGGTCTAGTCCTAACTAGCGGGGGGACAGATACGCAGTATTTT

j_call: TRBJ2-5
clone_size: -
d_call: -
v_call: TRBV5-6
cdr3_aa: CASSLIEVKAQYF
cdr3_nt: TGTGCCAGCAGCTTGATTGAAGTCAAGGCCCAGTACTTC

j_call: TRBJ1-2
clone_size: many
d_call: -
v_call: TRBV5-4
cdr3_aa: CASSATGYYTF
cdr3_nt: TGTGCCAGCAGCGCCACAGGGTACTACACCTTC

j_call: TRBJ1-1
clone_size: few
d_call: -
v_call: TRBV20-1
cdr3_aa: CSELGPNTEAFF
cdr3_nt: TGCAGTGAGTTAGGTCCGAACACTGAAGCTTTCTTT

j_call: TRBJ2-3
clone_size: -
d_call: TRBD2
v_call: TRBV20-1
cdr3_aa: CSARTLAGDYTDTQYF
cdr3_nt: TGCAGTGCTAGAACCTTAGCGGGGGACTACACAGATACGCAGTATTTT

j_call: TRBJ2-6
clone_size: many
d_call: -
v_call: TRBV5-5
cdr3_aa: CASSLGTGGSGANVLTF
cdr3_nt: TGTGCCAGCAGCTTGGGGACCGGGGGCTCTGGGGCCAACGTCCTGACTTTC

j_call: TRBJ2-7
clone_size: -
d_call: -
v_call: TRBV27
cdr3_aa: CASSLSRTRTSYEQYF
cdr3_nt: TGTGCCAGCAGTTTATCCCGGACACGGACGTCCTACGAGCAGTACTTC

j_call: TRBJ1-1
clone_size: few
d_call: TRBD1
v_call: TRBV7-8
cdr3_aa: CASSLVKGAWVNTEAFF
cdr3_nt: TGTGCCAGCAGCTTAGTCAAGGGGGCCTGGGTGAACACTGAAGCTTTCTTT

j_call: TRBJ2-1
clone_size: -
d_call: TRBD2
v_call: TRBV5-1
cdr3_aa: CASSFASGGSGYNEQFF
cdr3_nt: TGCGCCAGCAGCTTCGCTAGCGGGGGGTCTGGGTACAATGAGCAGTTCTTC

j_call: TRBJ1-5
clone_size: few
d_call: -
v_call: TRBV6-5
cdr3_aa: CASSYRWDERPQHF
cdr3_nt: TGTGCCAGCAGTTATAGATGGGATGAGCGGCCCCAGCATTTT

j_call: TRBJ2-1
clone_size: few
d_call: TRBD1
v_call: TRBV5-1
cdr3_aa: CASSGDRDEQFF
cdr3_nt: TGCGCCAGCAGCGGCGACAGGGATGAGCAGTTCTTC

j_call: TRBJ2-4
clone_size: -
d_call: -
v_call: TRBV2
cdr3_aa: CASGGTRLAKNIQYF
cdr3_nt: TGTGCCAGCGGGGGGACAAGATTAGCCAAAAACATTCAGTACTTC

j_call: TRBJ2-5
clone_size: -
d_call: TRBD2
v_call: TRBV7-3
cdr3_aa: CASSLSGGSGETQYF
cdr3_nt: TGTGCCAGCAGCCTTAGCGGGGGAAGCGGAGAGACCCAGTACTTC

j_call: TRBJ2-1
clone_size: few
d_call: -
v_call: TRBV4-1
cdr3_aa: CASRLDLGGARNEQFF
cdr3_nt: TGCGCCAGCAGACTTGATCTGGGGGGGGCGAGGAATGAGCAGTTCTTC

j_call: TRBJ2-3
clone_size: -
d_call: -
v_call: TRBV7-9
cdr3_aa: CASSFESTDTQYF
cdr3_nt: TGTGCCAGCAGCTTTGAGAGCACAGATACGCAGTATTTT

j_call: TRBJ2-7
clone_size: -
d_call: -
v_call: TRBV25-1
cdr3_aa: CASSEYRGYEQYF
cdr3_nt: TGTGCCAGCAGTGAATACAGGGGCTACGAGCAGTACTTC

j_call: TRBJ1-1
clone_size: few
d_call: TRBD1
v_call: TRBV29-1
cdr3_aa: CSVADRGDTEAFF
cdr3_nt: TGCAGCGTTGCTGACAGGGGGGACACTGAAGCTTTCTTT

j_call: TRBJ2-7
clone_size: few
d_call: -
v_call: TRBV9
cdr3_aa: CASSDQTGYEQYF
cdr3_nt: TGTGCCAGCAGCGATCAGACAGGATACGAGCAGTACTTC

j_call: TRBJ1-2
clone_size: few
d_call: TRBD1
v_call: TRBV2
cdr3_aa: CASSSRQGDYTF
cdr3_nt: TGTGCCAGCAGTAGCCGACAGGGCGACTACACCTTC

j_call: TRBJ1-2
clone_size: -
d_call: -
v_call: TRBV6-5
cdr3_aa: CASSYSFGDRRSGYTF
cdr3_nt: TGTGCCAGCAGTTACTCTTTTGGCGACAGGCGCTCGGGCTACACCTTC

j_call: TRBJ2-1
clone_size: few
d_call: -
v_call: TRBV3-1
cdr3_aa: CASSQGPSSYNEQFF
cdr3_nt: TGTGCCAGCAGCCAAGGGCCGAGCTCCTACAATGAGCAGTTCTTC

j_call: TRBJ2-2
clone_size: -
d_call: -
v_call: TRBV24-1
cdr3_aa: CATSDPETVDTGELFF
cdr3_nt: TGTGCCACCAGTGACCCAGAGACGGTCGACACCGGGGAGCTGTTTTTT

j_call: TRBJ2-1
clone_size: -
d_call: -
v_call: TRBV10-3
cdr3_aa: CAISELGLEQFF
cdr3_nt: TGTGCCATCAGTGAGTTAGGGCTTGAGCAGTTCTTC

j_call: TRBJ2-6
clone_size: few
d_call: -
v_call: TRBV4-1
cdr3_aa: CASSQEGLGANVLTF
cdr3_nt: TGCGCCAGCAGCCAAGAAGGACTGGGGGCCAACGTCCTGACTTTC

j_call: TRBJ2-3
clone_size: many
d_call: TRBD2
v_call: TRBV20-1
cdr3_aa: CSAPREGGTDTQYF
cdr3_nt: TGCAGTGCCCCAAGGGAGGGAGGCACAGATACGCAGTATTTT

j_call: TRBJ2-5
clone_size: many
d_call: -
v_call: TRBV5-1
cdr3_aa: CASSLPGTGQETQYF
cdr3_nt: TGCGCCAGCAGCTTGCCCGGGACTGGCCAAGAGACCCAGTACTTC

j_call: TRBJ2-1
clone_size: -
d_call: -
v_call: TRBV4-2
cdr3_aa: CASSQSAGDRVTHNEQFF
cdr3_nt: TGTGCCAGCAGCCAATCAGCGGGAGACAGGGTTACCCACAATGAGCAGTTCTTC

j_call: TRBJ1-1
clone_size: -
d_call: -
v_call: TRBV19
cdr3_aa: CASSIVDGNTEAFF
cdr3_nt: TGTGCCAGTAGTATAGTAGACGGTAACACTGAAGCTTTCTTT

j_call: TRBJ1-3
clone_size: many
d_call: TRBD1
v_call: TRBV7-2
cdr3_aa: CASASTGAVGNTIYF
cdr3_nt: TGTGCCAGCGCCTCGACAGGGGCGGTCGGAAACACCATATATTTT

j_call: TRBJ2-2
clone_size: -
d_call: TRBD1
v_call: TRBV4-1
cdr3_aa: CASSQRAQGAGELFF
cdr3_nt: TGCGCCAGCAGCCAAAGAGCACAGGGGGCCGGGGAGCTGTTTTTT

j_call: TRBJ1-2
clone_size: -
d_call: -
v_call: TRBV6-6
cdr3_aa: CASSFSGGYGYTF
cdr3_nt: TGTGCCAGCAGTTTCTCAGGAGGCTATGGCTACACCTTC

j_call: TRBJ2-2
clone_size: -
d_call: TRBD1
v_call: TRBV5-8
cdr3_aa: CASSPGQGWAGELFF
cdr3_nt: TGTGCCAGCAGTCCAGGACAGGGCTGGGCCGGGGAGCTGTTTTTT

j_call: TRBJ1-2
clone_size: few
d_call: -
v_call: TRBV6-2/TRBV6-3
cdr3_aa: CASTTGLFGYTF
cdr3_nt: TGTGCCAGCACAACAGGGCTCTTTGGCTACACCTTC

j_call: TRBJ2-7
clone_size: -
d_call: -
v_call: TRBV3-1
cdr3_aa: CASSQRSDEQYF
cdr3_nt: TGTGCCAGCAGCCAACGTTCCGACGAGCAGTACTTC

j_call: TRBJ2-5
clone_size: few
d_call: -
v_call: TRBV7-9
cdr3_aa: CASSSTDGSGEETQYF
cdr3_nt: TGTGCCAGCAGCTCCACAGATGGTAGCGGAGAAGAGACCCAGTACTTC

j_call: TRBJ2-3
clone_size: few
d_call: -
v_call: TRBV10-3
cdr3_aa: CAITNAGVSTDTQYF
cdr3_nt: TGTGCCATCACCAACGCCGGGGTTAGCACAGATACGCAGTATTTT

j_call: TRBJ2-3
clone_size: few
d_call: -
v_call: TRBV9
cdr3_aa: CASSVQAYKGDTQYF
cdr3_nt: TGTGCCAGCAGCGTTCAAGCTTATAAGGGGGATACGCAGTATTTT

j_call: TRBJ2-2
clone_size: -
d_call: -
v_call: TRBV7-3
cdr3_aa: CASSLDPDSRVNTGELFF
cdr3_nt: TGTGCCAGCAGCTTAGACCCTGACAGTAGGGTTAACACCGGGGAGCTGTTTTTT

j_call: TRBJ2-5
clone_size: few
d_call: -
v_call: TRBV14
cdr3_aa: CASSPGTFRTQYF
cdr3_nt: TGTGCCAGCAGCCCAGGGACTTTTCGGACCCAGTACTTC

j_call: TRBJ1-1
clone_size: few
d_call: -
v_call: TRBV4-1
cdr3_aa: CATRRGLNTEAFF
cdr3_nt: TGCGCCACACGTAGGGGATTGAACACTGAAGCTTTCTTT

j_call: TRBJ2-1
clone_size: few
d_call: TRBD2
v_call: TRBV9
cdr3_aa: CASSPWGGGDNEQFF
cdr3_nt: TGTGCCAGCAGCCCCTGGGGCGGGGGGGACAATGAGCAGTTCTTC

j_call: TRBJ2-2
clone_size: -
d_call: -
v_call: TRBV5-4
cdr3_aa: CASSLARQKNTGELFF
cdr3_nt: TGTGCCAGCAGCTTGGCCCGCCAAAAGAACACCGGGGAGCTGTTTTTT

j_call: TRBJ1-2
clone_size: -
d_call: -
v_call: TRBV28
cdr3_aa: CASTPGRVSGYTF
cdr3_nt: TGTGCCAGCACCCCGGGCAGGGTGAGTGGCTACACCTTC

j_call: TRBJ1-2
clone_size: -
d_call: -
v_call: TRBV12-3/TRBV12-4
cdr3_aa: CASSSVQGSYGYTF
cdr3_nt: TGTGCCAGCAGCTCTGTACAGGGCTCCTATGGCTACACCTTC

j_call: TRBJ1-6
clone_size: -
d_call: -
v_call: TRBV4-1
cdr3_aa: CASSIQLSYNSPLHF
cdr3_nt: TGCGCCAGCAGCATACAGCTCTCCTATAATTCACCCCTCCACTTT

j_call: TRBJ2-5
clone_size: few
d_call: -
v_call: TRBV6-5
cdr3_aa: CASSYYKTQYF
cdr3_nt: TGTGCCAGCAGTTACTACAAGACCCAGTACTTC